These T cell receptor beta chains were read from a single sample in a study of T-cell memory formation after mild COVID-19. TCRdb redid the calling of the 5' RACE reads with MiXCR, one entry per CDR3 protein. Among around 90,000 distinct CDR3 sequences, approximately 16% were seen once, and the ten largest hold approximately 40%. What was sequenced was PBMCs or a T cell subset sorted from them (not recorded which). Receptors were obtained from a man aged 18 to 29 who had mild COVID-19 (a few samples of this study predate the infection). Cell type and time point are not known. Both conserved end residues are part of each CDR3. The order of the fields is J gene, V gene, CDR3 protein.

>TRBJ2-5|TRBV2
CASSDEGLVWTQYF
>TRBJ1-1|TRBV19
CASTPGTGVYTEAFF
>TRBJ2-7|TRBV11-3
CASSPGLAETYEQYF
>TRBJ2-7|TRBV5-1
CASSLEGQGYEQYF
>TRBJ1-1|TRBV12-3/TRBV12-4
CASSPTGGETEAFF
>TRBJ1-5|TRBV6-5
CASSYGTNQPQHF
>TRBJ1-5|TRBV6-1
CASSRGTGVINQPQHF
>TRBJ2-1|TRBV20-1
CSARAGPRNEQFF
>TRBJ2-5|TRBV10-3
CAISVPGEEETQYF
>TRBJ2-1|TRBV27
CASSHSGGAKGEQFF
>TRBJ1-2|TRBV20-1
CSAREWTGDYGYTF
>TRBJ2-6|TRBV9
CASSALNVLTF
>TRBJ2-7|TRBV6-2/TRBV6-3
CASSFGQSYEQYF
>TRBJ2-1|TRBV29-1
CSVYYNEQFF
>TRBJ2-1|TRBV6-2/TRBV6-3
CASSYRLSYNQQFF
>TRBJ2-7|TRBV7-8
CASTPLLEQYF
>TRBJ1-4|TRBV9
CASSVAVGGPNIGKLFF
>TRBJ1-1|TRBV10-2
CASSDIPGGTEAFF
>TRBJ1-5|TRBV7-9
CASSDSYGGGLDQPQHF
>TRBJ1-2|TRBV2
CASSNRGAYTF
>TRBJ2-3|TRBV4-3
CASSQDSTSGVLNTQYF